The 5 T cell receptor beta chains presented below share a single source sample, sequenced in a study of shared clonotypes between healthy human individuals. Method: immunoSEQ multiplex PCR; TCRdb's copy keeps in-frame clones and lacks some. The profile covers roughly 2 million clones, with approximately 96% appearing a single time and roughly 0.13% taken by the ten largest. Specimen: naive CD4+ T cells sorted from blood. Subset noted: CD45RA+ positively selected. The source is a man in his late teens or twenties in good health.

The chain links TRBV5-4 to TRBJ2-3; 11 positions match TRBD2. CDR3 length: 15 amino acids. V lost 0 bases to trimming and J lost 5 bases; unmatched junction nucleotides: 2. Germline V CDR1 and CDR2: SGHNT, YYREEE (reference sequence). This CDR3 reads CASSLVLAGVDTQYF. CDR3 bases: TGTGCCAGCAGCTTGGTACTAGCGGGGGTAGATACGCAGTATTTT.

Of note for this clone: The same CDR3 is also encoded by other DNA sequences in this sample. This chain uses TRBV6-5 with TRBJ2-2; D uncertain. Trimming stripped 5 bases from V and 2 bases from J, with 9 bases between. The CDR3 contains 14 residues. CDR1 and CDR2 (germline): MNHEY, SVGAGI. This CDR3 is CASSRQSNTGELFF. The CDR3 DNA reads TGTGCCAGCAGTCGGCAAAGCAACACCGGGGAGCTGTTTTTT.

V and J are TRBV7-2 and TRBJ2-1; TRBD2 agrees at 7 bases. V lost 1 base to trimming and J lost 3 bases; unmatched junction nucleotides: 3. The V gene's germline CDR1 is SGHTA and CDR2 FQGNSA. This CDR3 contains 15 residues. The CDR3 protein is CASSLDGRLYNEQFF. For the CDR3, the DNA is TGTGCCAGCAGCTTAGACGGGAGGCTCTACAATGAGCAGTTCTTC.

The count of this clone is one. The chain carries TRBV4-1 and TRBJ1-4, with D possibly TRBD1 on 5 matching bases. The CDR3 length is 16 residues. CDR1 is MGHRA, CDR2 YSYEKL, per germline. Between the trimmed V and J ends, which lost 10 bases and 5 bases, there was a span of 23 bases. The CDR3 DNA follows: TGCGCCACAAAAGACAGTTTCTTGTTTGGGAATGAAAAACTGTTTTTT. Translated, it gives CATKDSFLFGNEKLFF.

The V call is TRBV7-2, the J call TRBJ1-1; D gene uncertain. This CDR3 region has 16 residues. In germline, CDR1 is SGHTA, CDR2 FQGNSA. V was trimmed by 1 base and J by 0 bases, leaving 12 bases between them. CDR3 residues: CASSLEYGQMNTEAFF. The DNA of the CDR3 is TGTGCCAGCAGCTTAGAGTACGGGCAGATGAACACTGAAGCTTTCTTT. Supplemented by reference TRBV7-2 and TRBJ1-1, the full variable domain reads GAGVSQSPSNKVTEKGKDVELRCDPISGHTALYWYRQSLGQGLEFLIYFQGNSAPDKSGLPSDRFSAERTGGSVSTLTIQRTQQEDSAVYLCASSLEYGQMNTEAFFGQGTRLTVV.